Below, one T cell receptor beta chain is given with its context. Its specificity is unknown. CDR1 is SNHLY, CDR2 FYNNEI, per germline. Trimming shortened V by 1 base and J by 2 bases, and 12 bases separated the two germline ends. This CDR3 has 15 residues. These data belong to a study of T cell responses to AZD1222 COVID-19 vaccine. Background on the study: It was second doses at about 4 or about 12 weeks that were pooled. Findings and limits, study-wide: In a largely white British group with more females than males, clonal diversity was possibly underestimated.

Clones were sequenced by immunoSEQ multiplex PCR, and TCRdb holds only the in-frame ones, with some missing. The top ten clones hold roughly 8% of a sample with about 200,000 clones, 80% to 90% of them seen once. V and J are TRBV2 and TRBJ2-7; D is unclear. The sequence came from an adult in good health. The sample in question was peripheral blood, obtained on day 0 of AZD1222 vaccination. This CDR3 reads CASSEGQASTYEQYF. As DNA, the CDR3 is TGTGCCAGCAGTGAAGGGCAGGCTTCGACCTACGAGCAGTACTTC.